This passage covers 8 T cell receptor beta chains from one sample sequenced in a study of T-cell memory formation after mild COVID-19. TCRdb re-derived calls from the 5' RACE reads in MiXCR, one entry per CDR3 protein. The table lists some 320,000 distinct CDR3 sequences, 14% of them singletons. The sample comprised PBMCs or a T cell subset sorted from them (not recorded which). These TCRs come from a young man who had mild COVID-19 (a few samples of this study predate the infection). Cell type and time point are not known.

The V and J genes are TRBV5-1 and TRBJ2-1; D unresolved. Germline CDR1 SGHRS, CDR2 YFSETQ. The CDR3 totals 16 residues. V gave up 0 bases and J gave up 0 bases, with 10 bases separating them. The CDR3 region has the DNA TGCGCCAGCAGCTTGGCTGGGCGAAGCTCCTACAATGAGCAGTTCTTC. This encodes CASSLAGRSSYNEQFF.

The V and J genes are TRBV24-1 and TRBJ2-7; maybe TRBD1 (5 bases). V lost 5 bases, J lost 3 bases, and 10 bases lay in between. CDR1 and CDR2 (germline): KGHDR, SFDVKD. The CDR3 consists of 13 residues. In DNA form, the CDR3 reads TGTGCCACCAGTGGGGCAGGGCACTACGAGCAGTACTTC. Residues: CATSGAGHYEQYF.

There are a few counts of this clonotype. The CDR3 here is CASSPVRGTDTQYF. CDR3 sequence (DNA): TGTGCCAGCAGCCCCGTCAGGGGGACAGATACGCAGTATTTT. The gene calls are TRBV7-6 and TRBJ2-3; 7 positions match TRBD1. With V trimmed by 5 bases and J by 3 bases, 5 bases remained unmatched. CDR3 size: 14 residues. The germline V gene has CDR1 SGHVS and CDR2 FNYEAQ.

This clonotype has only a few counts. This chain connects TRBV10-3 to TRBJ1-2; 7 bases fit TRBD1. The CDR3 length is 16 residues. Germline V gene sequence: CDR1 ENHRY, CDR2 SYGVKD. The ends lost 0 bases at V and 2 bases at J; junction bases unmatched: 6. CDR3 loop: CAISESPGTANYGYTF. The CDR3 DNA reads TGTGCCATCAGTGAGTCCCCGGGGACAGCCAACTATGGCTACACCTTC.

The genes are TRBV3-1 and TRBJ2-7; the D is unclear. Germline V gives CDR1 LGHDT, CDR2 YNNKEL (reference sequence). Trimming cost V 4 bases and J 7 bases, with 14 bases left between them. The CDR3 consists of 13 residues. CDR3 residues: CASSPSPFGEQYV. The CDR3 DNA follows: TGTGCCAGCAGCCCAAGTCCCTTTGGTGAGCAGTACGTC.

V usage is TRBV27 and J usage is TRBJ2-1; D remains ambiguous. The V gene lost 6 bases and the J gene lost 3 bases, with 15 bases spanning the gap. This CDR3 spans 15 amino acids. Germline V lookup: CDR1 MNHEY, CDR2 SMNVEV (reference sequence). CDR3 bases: TGTGCCAGCAGATCTCTTGGCGGAGACTACAATGAGCAGTTCTTC. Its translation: CASRSLGGDYNEQFF.

As DNA, the CDR3 is TGCAGTGGATGGTCTGGCAGGCGCCCAGATACGCAGTATTTT. Translated: CSGWSGRRPDTQYF. The chain couples TRBV20-1 to TRBJ2-3; no definite D call. Per germline, CDR1 DFQATT and CDR2 SNEGSKA (reference sequence). Trimming pared 7 bases from V and 4 bases from J, leaving 18 bases between. CDR3 length equals 14 residues.

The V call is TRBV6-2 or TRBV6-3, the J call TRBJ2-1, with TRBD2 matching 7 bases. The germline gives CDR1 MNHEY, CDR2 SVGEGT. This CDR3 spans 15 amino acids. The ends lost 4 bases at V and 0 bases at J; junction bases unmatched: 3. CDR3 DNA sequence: TGTGCCAGCAGTTGGCGGGGGAGCTCCTACAATGAGCAGTTCTTC. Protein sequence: CASSWRGSSYNEQFF.